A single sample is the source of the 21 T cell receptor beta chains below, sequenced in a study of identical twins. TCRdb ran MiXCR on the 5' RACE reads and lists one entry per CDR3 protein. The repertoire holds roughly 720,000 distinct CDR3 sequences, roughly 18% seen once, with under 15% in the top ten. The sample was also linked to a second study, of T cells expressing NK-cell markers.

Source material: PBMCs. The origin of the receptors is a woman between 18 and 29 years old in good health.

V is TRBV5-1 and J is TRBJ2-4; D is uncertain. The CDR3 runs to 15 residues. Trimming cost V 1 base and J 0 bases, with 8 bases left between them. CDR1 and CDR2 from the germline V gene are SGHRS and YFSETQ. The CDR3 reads CASSLHTGAKNIQYF. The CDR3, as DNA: TGCGCCAGCAGCTTGCACACCGGAGCCAAAAACATTCAGTACTTC.

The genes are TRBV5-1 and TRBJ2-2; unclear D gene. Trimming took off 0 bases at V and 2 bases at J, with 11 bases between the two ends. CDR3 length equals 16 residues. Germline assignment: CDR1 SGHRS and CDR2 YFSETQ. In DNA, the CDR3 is TGCGCCAGCAGCTTGGTTGATTTGAGCAACACCGGGGAGCTGTTTTTT. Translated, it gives CASSLVDLSNTGELFF.

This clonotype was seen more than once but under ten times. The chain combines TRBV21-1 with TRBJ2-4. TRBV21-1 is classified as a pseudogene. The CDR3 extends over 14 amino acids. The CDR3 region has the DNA TGTGCCAGCAGCCCCGACCTAGCCAAAAACATTCAGTACTTC. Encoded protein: CASSPDLAKNIQYF.

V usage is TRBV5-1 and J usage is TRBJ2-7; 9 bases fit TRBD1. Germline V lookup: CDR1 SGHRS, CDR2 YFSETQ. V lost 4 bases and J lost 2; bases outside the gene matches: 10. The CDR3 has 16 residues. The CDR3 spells CASSSSGQGRPYEQYF. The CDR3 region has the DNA TGCGCCAGCAGCAGTTCAGGACAGGGGAGACCCTACGAGCAGTACTTC.

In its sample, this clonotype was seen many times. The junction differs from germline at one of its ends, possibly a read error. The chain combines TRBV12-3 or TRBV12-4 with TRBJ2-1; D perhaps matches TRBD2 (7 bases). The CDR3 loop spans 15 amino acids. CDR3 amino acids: CASSLGGHSYNEQFF. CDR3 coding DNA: TGCGCCAGCAGCTTGGGGGGGCACTCCTACAATGAGCAGTTCTTC.

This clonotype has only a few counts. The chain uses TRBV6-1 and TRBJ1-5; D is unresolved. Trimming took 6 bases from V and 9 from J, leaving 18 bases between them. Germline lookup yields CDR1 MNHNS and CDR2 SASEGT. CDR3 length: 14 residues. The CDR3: CASSRASSLGPQHF. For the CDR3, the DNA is TGTGCCAGCAGCCGAGCAAGTTCGTTGGGGCCCCAGCATTTT.

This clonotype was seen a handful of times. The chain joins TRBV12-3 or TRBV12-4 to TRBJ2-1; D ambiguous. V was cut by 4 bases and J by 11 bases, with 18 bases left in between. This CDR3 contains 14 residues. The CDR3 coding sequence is TGTGCCAGCAGTTCCCGATGGGATCTTCAACAGCAGTTCTTC. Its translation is CASSSRWDLQQQFF.

The CDR3 region has the DNA TGTGCCAGCAGCAGACAGGCCGCGAACACCGGGGAGCTGTTTTTT. It encodes CASSRQAANTGELFF. The chain is built from TRBV5-4 and TRBJ2-2, with a tentative D call TRBD1 (6 bases). Germline loops: CDR1 SGHNT, CDR2 YYREEE (reference sequence). This CDR3 spans 15 amino acids. Deletions cut 4 bases from V and 0 bases from J, with 10 bases between.

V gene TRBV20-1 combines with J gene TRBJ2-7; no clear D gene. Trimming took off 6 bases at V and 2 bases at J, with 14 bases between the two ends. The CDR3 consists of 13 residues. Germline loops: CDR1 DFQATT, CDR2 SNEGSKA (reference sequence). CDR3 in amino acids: CSAERTAAYEQYF. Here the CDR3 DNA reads TGCAGTGCGGAAAGGACGGCCGCCTACGAGCAGTACTTC.

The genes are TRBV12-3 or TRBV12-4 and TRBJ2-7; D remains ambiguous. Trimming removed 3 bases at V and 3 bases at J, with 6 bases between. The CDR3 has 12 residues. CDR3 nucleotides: TGTGCCAGCAGTTTGTTCGACTACGAGCAGTACTTC. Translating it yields CASSLFDYEQYF.

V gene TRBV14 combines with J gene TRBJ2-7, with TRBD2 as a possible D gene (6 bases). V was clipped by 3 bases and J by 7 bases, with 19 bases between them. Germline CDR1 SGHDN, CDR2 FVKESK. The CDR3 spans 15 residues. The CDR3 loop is CASSHQGGYLREQYF. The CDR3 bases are TGTGCCAGCAGCCATCAGGGAGGATACCTACGTGAGCAGTACTTC.

CDR3 in DNA: TGCAGCGTTGAACCACTCCCGGGGTCCTACGAGCAGTACTTC. Its translation: CSVEPLPGSYEQYF. The rearrangement uses TRBV29-1 and TRBJ2-7; tentative D call: TRBD2 (5 bases). This CDR3 region has 14 residues. Between the trimmed V and J ends, which lost 2 bases and 1 base, there was a span of 12 bases. Germline-derived CDR1 and CDR2 are SQVTM and ANQGSEA.

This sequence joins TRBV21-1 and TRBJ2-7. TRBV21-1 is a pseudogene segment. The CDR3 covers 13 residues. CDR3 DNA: TGTGCCAGCCAGCAAAGGTTTACGCTCACTCAGTACTTC. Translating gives CASQQRFTLTQYF.

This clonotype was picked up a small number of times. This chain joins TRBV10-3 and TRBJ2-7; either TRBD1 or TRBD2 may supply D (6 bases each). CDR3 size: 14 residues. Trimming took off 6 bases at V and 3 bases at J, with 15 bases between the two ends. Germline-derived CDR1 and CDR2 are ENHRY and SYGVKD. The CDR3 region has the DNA TGTGCCATCAGGGGGGCTAGCGCGCTCTACGAGCAGTACTTC. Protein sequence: CAIRGASALYEQYF.

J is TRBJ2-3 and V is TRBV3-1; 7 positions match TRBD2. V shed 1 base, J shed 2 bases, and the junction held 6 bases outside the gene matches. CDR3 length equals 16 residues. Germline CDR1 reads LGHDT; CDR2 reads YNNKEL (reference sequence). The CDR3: CASSQVRLAITDTQYF. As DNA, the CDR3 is TGTGCCAGCAGCCAAGTGAGACTAGCCATCACAGATACGCAGTATTTT.

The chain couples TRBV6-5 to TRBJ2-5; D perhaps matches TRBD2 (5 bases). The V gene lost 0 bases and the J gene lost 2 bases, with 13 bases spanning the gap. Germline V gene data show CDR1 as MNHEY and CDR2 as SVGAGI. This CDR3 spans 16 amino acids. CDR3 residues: CASSYSSARAQETQYF. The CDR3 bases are TGTGCCAGCAGTTACTCCTCCGCGCGGGCTCAAGAGACCCAGTACTTC.

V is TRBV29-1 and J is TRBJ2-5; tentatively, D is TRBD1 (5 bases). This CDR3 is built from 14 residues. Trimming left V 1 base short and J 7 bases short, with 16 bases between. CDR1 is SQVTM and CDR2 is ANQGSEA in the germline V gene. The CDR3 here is CSVEAGTGGGTQYF. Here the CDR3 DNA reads TGCAGCGTTGAAGCCGGAACAGGCGGTGGGACCCAGTACTTC. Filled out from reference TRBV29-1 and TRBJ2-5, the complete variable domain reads SAVISQKPSRDICQRGTSLTIQCQVDSQVTMMFWYRQQPGQSLTLIATANQGSEATYESGFVIDKFPISRPNLTFSTLTVSNMSPEDSSIYLCSVEAGTGGGTQYFGPGTRLLVL.

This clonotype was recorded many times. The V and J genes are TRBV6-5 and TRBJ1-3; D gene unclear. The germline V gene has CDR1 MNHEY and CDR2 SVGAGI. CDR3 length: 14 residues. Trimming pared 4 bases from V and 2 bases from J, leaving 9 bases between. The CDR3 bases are TGTGCCAGCAGTTGGGGATACGCTGGAAACACCATATATTTT. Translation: CASSWGYAGNTIYF.

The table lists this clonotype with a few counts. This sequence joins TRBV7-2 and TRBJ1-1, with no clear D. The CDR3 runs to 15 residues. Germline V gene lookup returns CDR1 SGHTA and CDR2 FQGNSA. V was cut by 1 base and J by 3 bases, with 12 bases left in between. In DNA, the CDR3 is TGTGCCAGCAGCTTAGTTGTCGGAGGTGACACTGAAGCTTTCTTT. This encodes CASSLVVGGDTEAFF.

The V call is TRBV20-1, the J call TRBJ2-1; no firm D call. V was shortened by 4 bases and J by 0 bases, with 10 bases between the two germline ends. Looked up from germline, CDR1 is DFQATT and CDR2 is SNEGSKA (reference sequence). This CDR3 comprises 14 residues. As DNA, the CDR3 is TGCAGTGCTATGCGGACGAGCTCCTACAATGAGCAGTTCTTC. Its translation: CSAMRTSSYNEQFF.

The CDR3 region has the DNA TGCAGCGTTGGGCAGGGTGAACAGCCCCAGCATTTT. It is translated as CSVGQGEQPQHF. The gene calls are TRBV29-1 and TRBJ1-5; the D gene is possibly TRBD1 (5 bases). Germline CDR1 reads SQVTM; CDR2 reads ANQGSEA. This CDR3 is 12 amino acids long. The V and J ends lost 4 bases and 7 bases respectively, with 11 bases between them.